This TCR beta chain was identified in a study of blood T cell repertoires in COVID-19. Germline V gives CDR1 LGHDT, CDR2 YNNKEL (reference sequence). J was trimmed by 4 bases and V by 2 bases; bases with no gene match: 10. This CDR3 has 16 amino acids. Study processing details: Reference gene primers were amplified, and this amplification served to estimate nucleated cell counts. The assay was immunoSEQ multiplex PCR, and TCRdb's table has in-frame clones only and misses some. The V and J calls and clone size were taken over from that table, and D and trimming were inferred from the DNA. Counted here are about 220,000 clones, approximately 81% occurring once; the ten biggest clones make up 3.6%.

This TCR derives from a woman older than 75 with acute or convalescent COVID-19. The sequenced material came from peripheral blood. The genes are TRBV3-1 (or the pseudogene TRBV3-2) and TRBJ2-5; 7 nucleotides line up with TRBD1. DNA of the CDR3: TGTGCCAGCAGCCAACCTCGGACAGGCGCTGGAGAGACCCAGTACTTC. Its protein product is CASSQPRTGAGETQYF.